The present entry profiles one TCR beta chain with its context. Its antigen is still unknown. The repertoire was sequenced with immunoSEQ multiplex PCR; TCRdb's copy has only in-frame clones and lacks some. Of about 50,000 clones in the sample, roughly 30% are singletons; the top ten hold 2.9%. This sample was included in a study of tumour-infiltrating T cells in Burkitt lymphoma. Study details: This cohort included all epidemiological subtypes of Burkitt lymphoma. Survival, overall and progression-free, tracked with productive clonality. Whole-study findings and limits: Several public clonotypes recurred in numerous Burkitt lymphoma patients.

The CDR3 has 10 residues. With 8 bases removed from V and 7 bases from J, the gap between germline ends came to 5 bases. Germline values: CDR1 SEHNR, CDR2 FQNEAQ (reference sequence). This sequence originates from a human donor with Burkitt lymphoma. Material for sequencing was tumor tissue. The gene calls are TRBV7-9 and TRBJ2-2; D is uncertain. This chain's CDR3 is CASDIGELFF. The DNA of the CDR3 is TGTGCCAGCGATATCGGGGAGCTGTTTTTT.